The clone carrying this T cell receptor (beta chain) occurred many times. These data belong to a study of T cells in Graves' hyperthyroidism and ophthalmopathy. The germline V gene has CDR1 SGHVS and CDR2 FQNEAQ. The CDR3 sequence is 13 residues long. V lost 1 base and J lost 3, with 5 bases in between. There were TCR beta CDR3 regions amplified from RNA transcripts. The primer set for the first-round RT-PCR of the TCR CDR3 was HTBI. TCRdb redid the calling of the multiplex PCR reads with MiXCR, one entry per CDR3 protein. The profile shows about 290,000 distinct CDR3 sequences, roughly 13% of them singletons.

Sequenced sample: blood. The chain carries TRBV7-8 and TRBJ2-3; D uncertain. The TCR originated in a woman in her forties with Graves' hyperthyroidism. CDR3 sequence: CASSLGRTDTQYF. CDR3 bases: TGTGCCAGCAGCTTAGGGCGGACAGATACGCAGTATTTT.